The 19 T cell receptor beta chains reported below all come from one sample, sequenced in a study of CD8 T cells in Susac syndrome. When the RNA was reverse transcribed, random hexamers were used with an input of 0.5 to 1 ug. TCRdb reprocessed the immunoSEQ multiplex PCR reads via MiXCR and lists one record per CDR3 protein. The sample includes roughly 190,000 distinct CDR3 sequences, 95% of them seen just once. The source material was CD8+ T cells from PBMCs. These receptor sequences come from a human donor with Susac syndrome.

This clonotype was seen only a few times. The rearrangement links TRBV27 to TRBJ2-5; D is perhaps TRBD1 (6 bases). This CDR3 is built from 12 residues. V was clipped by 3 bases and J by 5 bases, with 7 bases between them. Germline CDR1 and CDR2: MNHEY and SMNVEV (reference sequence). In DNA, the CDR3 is TGTGCCAGCAGTTTGAGGGGGGAGACCCAGTACTTC. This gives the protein CASSLRGETQYF.

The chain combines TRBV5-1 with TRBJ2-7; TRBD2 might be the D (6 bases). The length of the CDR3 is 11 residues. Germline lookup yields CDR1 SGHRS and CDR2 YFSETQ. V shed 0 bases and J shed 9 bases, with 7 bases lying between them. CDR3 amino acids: CASSLGRGQYF. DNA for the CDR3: TGCGCCAGCAGCTTGGGGCGGGGGCAGTACTTC. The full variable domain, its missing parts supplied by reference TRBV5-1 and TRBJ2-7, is KAGVTQTPRYLIKTRGQQVTLSCSPISGHRSVSWYQQTPGQGLQFLFEYFSETQRNKGNFPGRFSGRQFSNSRSEMNVSTLELGDSALYLCASSLGRGQYFGPGTRLTVT.

The CDR3 reads CAWSTGGRVLETQYF. CDR3 DNA sequence: TGTGCCTGGTCAACCGGCGGGAGGGTTCTGGAGACCCAGTACTTC. The V and J genes are TRBV30 and TRBJ2-5, with TRBD2 identical over 9 bases. The V gene end was trimmed by 5 bases and the J gene end by 5 bases; junction bases not matched to a gene: 12. The CDR3 is 15 residues long. CDR1 and CDR2 from the germline V gene are GTSNPN and SVGIG (reference sequence).

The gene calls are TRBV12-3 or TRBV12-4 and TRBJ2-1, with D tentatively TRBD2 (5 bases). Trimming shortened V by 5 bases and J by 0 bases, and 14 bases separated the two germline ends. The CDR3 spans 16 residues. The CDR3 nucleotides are TGTGCCAGCAGTGAAGGGAGTTACGGCTCCTACAATGAGCAGTTCTTC. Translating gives CASSEGSYGSYNEQFF.

The DNA of the CDR3 is TGCGCCAGCAGCCATTCCCCTCTAGCGGGTACCTACGAGCAGTACTTC. The encoded protein is CASSHSPLAGTYEQYF. The rearrangement joins TRBV4-1 to TRBJ2-7, with TRBD2 matching 8 bases. The CDR3 runs 16 residues. Germline V gene lookup returns CDR1 MGHRA and CDR2 YSYEKL. Unmatched junction bases numbered 9, after V lost 3 bases and J lost 2 bases.

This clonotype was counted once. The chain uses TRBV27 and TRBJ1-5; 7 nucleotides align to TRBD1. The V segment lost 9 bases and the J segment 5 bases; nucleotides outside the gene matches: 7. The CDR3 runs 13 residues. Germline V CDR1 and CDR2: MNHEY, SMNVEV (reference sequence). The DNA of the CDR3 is TGTGCCAGTCAAATCAGGGGGGATCAGCCCCAGCATTTT. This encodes CASQIRGDQPQHF.

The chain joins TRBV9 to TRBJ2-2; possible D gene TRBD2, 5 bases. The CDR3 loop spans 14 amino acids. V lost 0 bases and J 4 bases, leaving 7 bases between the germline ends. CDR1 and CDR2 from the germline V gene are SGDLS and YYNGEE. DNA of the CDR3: TGTGCCAGCAGCGTAGACGGAGGCACCGGGGAGCTGTTTTTT. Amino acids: CASSVDGGTGELFF.

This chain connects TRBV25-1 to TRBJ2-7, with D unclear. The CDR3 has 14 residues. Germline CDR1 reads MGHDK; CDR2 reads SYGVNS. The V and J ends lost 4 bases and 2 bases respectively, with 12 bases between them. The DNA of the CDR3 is TGTGCCAGCAGTGCTGGAGTTTCCCCCTACGAGCAGTACTTC. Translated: CASSAGVSPYEQYF.

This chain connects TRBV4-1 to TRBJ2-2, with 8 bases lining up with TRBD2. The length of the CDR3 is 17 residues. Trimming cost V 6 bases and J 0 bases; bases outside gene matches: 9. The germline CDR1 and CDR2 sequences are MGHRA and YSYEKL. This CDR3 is CASRGTRGEANTGELFF. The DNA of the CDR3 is TGCGCCAGCAGGGGGACTAGGGGTGAAGCGAACACCGGGGAGCTGTTTTTT.

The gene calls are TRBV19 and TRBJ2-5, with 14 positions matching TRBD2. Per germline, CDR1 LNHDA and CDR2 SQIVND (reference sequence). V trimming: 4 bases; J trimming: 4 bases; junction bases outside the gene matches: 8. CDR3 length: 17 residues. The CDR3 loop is CASSTTPGLAGVETQYF. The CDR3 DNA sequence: TGTGCCAGTAGTACCACCCCGGGACTAGCGGGAGTAGAGACCCAGTACTTC.

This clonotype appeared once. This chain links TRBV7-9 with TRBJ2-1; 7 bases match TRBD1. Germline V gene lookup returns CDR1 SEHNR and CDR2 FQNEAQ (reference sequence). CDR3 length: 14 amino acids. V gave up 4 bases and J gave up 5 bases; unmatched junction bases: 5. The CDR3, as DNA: TGTGCCAGCAGCTCAGGAGGACAGGACAATGAGCAGTTCTTC. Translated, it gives CASSSGGQDNEQFF.

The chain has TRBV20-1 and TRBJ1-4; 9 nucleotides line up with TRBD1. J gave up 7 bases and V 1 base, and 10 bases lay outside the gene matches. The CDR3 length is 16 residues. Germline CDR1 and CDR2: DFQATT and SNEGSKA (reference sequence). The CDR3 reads CSARGTGAPTGEKLFF. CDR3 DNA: TGCAGTGCTAGAGGGACAGGGGCCCCGACGGGTGAAAAACTGTTTTTT.

The CDR3 DNA follows: TGTGCCAGCAGCTTACCCACCTATAATTCACCCCTCCACTTT. This codes for CASSLPTYNSPLHF. V gene TRBV7-9 combines with J gene TRBJ1-6; D unclear. Germline V gene data show CDR1 as SEHNR and CDR2 as FQNEAQ (reference sequence). This CDR3 comprises 14 residues. V lost 2 bases, J lost 2 bases, and 4 bases lay in between. The full variable domain, rest sourced from reference TRBV7-9 and TRBJ1-6, is DTGVSQNPRHKITKRGQNVTFRCDPISEHNRLYWYRQTLGQGPEFLTYFQNEAQLEKSRLLSDRFSAERPKGSFSTLEIQRTEQGDSAMYLCASSLPTYNSPLHFGNGTRLTVT.

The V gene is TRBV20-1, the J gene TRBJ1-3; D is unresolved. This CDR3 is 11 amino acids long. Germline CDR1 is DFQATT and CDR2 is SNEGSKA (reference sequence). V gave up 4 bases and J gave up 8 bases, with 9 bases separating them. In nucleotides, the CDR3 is TGCAGTGCTACGGGGAGGGACACCATATATTTT. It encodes CSATGRDTIYF.

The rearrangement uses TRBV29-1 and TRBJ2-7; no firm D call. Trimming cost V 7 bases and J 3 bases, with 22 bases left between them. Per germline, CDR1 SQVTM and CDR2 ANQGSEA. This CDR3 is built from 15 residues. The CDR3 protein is CSAQGKDGNNYEQYF. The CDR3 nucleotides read TGCAGCGCCCAAGGGAAAGACGGAAACAACTACGAGCAGTACTTC.

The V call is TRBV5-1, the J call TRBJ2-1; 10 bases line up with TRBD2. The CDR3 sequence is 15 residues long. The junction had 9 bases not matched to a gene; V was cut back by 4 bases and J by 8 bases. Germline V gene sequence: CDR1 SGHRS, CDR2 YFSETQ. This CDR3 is CASSPDSSGSHEQFF. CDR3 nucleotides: TGCGCCAGCAGCCCGGATTCTAGCGGGAGTCATGAGCAGTTCTTC. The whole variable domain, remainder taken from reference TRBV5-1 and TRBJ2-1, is KAGVTQTPRYLIKTRGQQVTLSCSPISGHRSVSWYQQTPGQGLQFLFEYFSETQRNKGNFPGRFSGRQFSNSRSEMNVSTLELGDSALYLCASSPDSSGSHEQFFGPGTRLTVL.

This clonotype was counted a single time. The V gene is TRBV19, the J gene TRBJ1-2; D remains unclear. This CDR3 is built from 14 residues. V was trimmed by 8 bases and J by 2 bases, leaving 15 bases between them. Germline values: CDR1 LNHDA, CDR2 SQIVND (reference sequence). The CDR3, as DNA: TGTGCCAGTGGACCAGGCTTCTCGAACTATGGCTACACCTTC. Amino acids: CASGPGFSNYGYTF.

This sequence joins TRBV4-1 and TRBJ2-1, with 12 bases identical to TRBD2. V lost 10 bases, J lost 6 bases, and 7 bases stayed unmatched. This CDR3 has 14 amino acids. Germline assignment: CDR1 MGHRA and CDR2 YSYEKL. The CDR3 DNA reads TGCGCCACTTCGAGACTAGCGGGAGCCAATGAGCAGTTCTTC. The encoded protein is CATSRLAGANEQFF.

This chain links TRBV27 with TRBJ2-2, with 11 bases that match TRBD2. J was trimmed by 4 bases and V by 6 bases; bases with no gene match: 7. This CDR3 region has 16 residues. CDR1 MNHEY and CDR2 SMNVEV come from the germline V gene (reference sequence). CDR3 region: CASSLGLAELTGELFF. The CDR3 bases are TGTGCCAGCAGCCTGGGACTAGCGGAGCTCACCGGGGAGCTGTTTTTT.